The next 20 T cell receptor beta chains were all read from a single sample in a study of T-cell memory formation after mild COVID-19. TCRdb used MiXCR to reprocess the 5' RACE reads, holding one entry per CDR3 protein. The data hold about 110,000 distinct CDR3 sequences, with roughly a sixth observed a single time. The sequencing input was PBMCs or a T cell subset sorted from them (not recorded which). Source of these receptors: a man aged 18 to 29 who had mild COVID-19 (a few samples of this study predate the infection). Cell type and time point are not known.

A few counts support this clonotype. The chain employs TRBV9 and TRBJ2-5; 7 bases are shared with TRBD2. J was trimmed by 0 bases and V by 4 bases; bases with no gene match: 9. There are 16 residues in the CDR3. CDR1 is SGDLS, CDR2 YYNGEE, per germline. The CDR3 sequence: CASSPKGTSDQETQYF. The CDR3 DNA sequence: TGTGCCAGCAGCCCAAAGGGCACTAGCGACCAAGAGACCCAGTACTTC.

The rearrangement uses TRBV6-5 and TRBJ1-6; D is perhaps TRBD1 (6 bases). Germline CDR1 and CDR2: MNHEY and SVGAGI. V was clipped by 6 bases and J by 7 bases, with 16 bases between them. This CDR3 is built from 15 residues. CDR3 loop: CASRWDNGRNSPLHF. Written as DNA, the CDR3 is TGTGCCAGCAGGTGGGACAACGGACGGAATTCACCCCTCCACTTT.

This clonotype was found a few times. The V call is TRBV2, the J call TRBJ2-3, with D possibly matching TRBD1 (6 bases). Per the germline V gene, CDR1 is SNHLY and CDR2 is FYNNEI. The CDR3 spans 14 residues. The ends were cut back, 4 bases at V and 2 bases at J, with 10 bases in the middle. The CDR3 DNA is TGTGCCAGCAGTGCTAGGACAGTCACAGATACGCAGTATTTT. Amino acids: CASSARTVTDTQYF.

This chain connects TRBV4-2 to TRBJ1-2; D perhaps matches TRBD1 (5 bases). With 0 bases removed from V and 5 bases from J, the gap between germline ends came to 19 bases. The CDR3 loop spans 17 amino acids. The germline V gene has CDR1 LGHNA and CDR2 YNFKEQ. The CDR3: CASSQDASGAGGYGYTF. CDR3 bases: TGTGCCAGCAGCCAAGATGCGTCGGGCGCTGGGGGGTATGGCTACACCTTC.

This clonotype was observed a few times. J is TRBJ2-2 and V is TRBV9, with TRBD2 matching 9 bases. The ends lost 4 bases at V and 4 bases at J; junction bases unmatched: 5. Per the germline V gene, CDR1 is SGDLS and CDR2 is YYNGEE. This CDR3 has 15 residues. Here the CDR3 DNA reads TGTGCCAGCAGCCGCGGGGGGGCAGGCACCGGGGAGCTGTTTTTT. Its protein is CASSRGGAGTGELFF.

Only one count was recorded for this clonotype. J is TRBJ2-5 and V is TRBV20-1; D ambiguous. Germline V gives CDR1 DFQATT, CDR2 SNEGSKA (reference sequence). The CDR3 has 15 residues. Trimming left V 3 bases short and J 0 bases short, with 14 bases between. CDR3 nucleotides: TGCAGTGCTAGTATGTACCGTAGGTACCAAGAGACCCAGTACTTC. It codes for CSASMYRRYQETQYF.

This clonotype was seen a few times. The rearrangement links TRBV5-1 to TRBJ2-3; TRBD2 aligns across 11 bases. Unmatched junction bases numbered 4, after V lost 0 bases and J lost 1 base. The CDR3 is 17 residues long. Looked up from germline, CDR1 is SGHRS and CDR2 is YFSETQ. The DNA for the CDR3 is TGCGCCAGCAGCTTGGCTACACTAGCGGGGGGCACAGATACGCAGTATTTT. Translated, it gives CASSLATLAGGTDTQYF.

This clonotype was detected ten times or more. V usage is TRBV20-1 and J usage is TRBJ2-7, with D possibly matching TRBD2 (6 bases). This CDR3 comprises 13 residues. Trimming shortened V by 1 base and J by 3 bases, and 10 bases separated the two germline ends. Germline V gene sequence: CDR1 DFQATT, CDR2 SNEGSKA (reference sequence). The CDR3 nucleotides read TGCAGTGCTAGAGGGGGAGGCCGCTACGAGCAGTACTTC. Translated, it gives CSARGGGRYEQYF.

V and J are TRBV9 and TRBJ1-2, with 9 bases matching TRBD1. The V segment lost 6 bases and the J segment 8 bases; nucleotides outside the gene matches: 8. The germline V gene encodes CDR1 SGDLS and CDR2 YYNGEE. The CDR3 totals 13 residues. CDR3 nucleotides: TGTGCCAGCACCCTCGGGACAGGGCAAGGCTACACCTTC. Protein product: CASTLGTGQGYTF.

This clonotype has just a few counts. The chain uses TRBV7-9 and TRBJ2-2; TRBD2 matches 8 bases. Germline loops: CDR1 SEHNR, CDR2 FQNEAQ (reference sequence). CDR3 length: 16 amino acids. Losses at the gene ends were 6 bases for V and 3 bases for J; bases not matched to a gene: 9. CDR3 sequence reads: CASRPFRGGHTGELFF. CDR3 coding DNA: TGTGCCAGCAGACCCTTTCGGGGGGGCCACACCGGGGAGCTGTTTTTT.

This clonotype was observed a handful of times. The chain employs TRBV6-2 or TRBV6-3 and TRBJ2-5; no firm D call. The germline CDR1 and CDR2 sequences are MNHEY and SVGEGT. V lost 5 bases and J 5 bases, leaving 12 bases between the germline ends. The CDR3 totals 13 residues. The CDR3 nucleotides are TGTGCCAGCAGTACAAGGGCGAGGGAGACCCAGTACTTC. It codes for CASSTRARETQYF.

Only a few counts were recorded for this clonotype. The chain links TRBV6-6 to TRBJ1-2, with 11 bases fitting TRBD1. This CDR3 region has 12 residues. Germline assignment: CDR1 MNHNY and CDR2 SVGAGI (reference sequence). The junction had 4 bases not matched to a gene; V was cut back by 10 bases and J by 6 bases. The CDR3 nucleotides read TGTGCCACCGGACAGGGGGCGCATGGCTACACCTTC. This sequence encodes CATGQGAHGYTF.

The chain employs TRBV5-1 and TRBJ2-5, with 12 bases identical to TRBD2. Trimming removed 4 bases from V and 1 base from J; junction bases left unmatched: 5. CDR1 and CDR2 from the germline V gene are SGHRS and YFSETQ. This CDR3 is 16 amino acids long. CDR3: CASSQGLAGLQETQYF. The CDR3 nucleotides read TGCGCCAGCAGCCAAGGACTAGCGGGACTCCAAGAGACCCAGTACTTC.

Written as DNA, the CDR3 is TGTGCCAGCAGTTTAGGGACAGCTACCTACGAGCAGTACGTC. Encoded protein: CASSLGTATYEQYV. The chain combines TRBV28 with TRBJ2-7, with TRBD1 matching 7 bases. Germline CDR1 is MDHEN and CDR2 is SYDVKM. The CDR3 loop spans 14 amino acids. Germline trimming cut 2 bases from V and 2 bases from J; bases unmatched to any gene: 3.

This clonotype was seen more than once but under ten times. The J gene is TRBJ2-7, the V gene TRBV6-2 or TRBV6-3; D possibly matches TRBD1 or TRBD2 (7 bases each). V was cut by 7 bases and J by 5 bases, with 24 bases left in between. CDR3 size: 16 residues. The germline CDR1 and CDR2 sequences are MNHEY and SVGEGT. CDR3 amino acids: CASIEGRGPPTDEQYF. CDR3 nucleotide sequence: TGTGCCAGCATCGAGGGGAGGGGGCCTCCGACTGACGAGCAGTACTTC.

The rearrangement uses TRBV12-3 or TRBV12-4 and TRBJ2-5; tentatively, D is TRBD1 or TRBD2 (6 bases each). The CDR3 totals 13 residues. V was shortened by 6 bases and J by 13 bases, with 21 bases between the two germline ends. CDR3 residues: CASSPAGHLYGYF. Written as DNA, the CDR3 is TGTGCCAGCAGCCCCGCGGGACACCTCTACGGGTACTTC.

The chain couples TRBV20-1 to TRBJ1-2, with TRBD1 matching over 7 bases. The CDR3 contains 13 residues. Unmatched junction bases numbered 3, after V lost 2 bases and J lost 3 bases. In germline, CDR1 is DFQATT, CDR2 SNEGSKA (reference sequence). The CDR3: CSARKGADYGYTF. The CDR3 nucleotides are TGCAGTGCTAGAAAGGGGGCGGACTATGGCTACACCTTC.

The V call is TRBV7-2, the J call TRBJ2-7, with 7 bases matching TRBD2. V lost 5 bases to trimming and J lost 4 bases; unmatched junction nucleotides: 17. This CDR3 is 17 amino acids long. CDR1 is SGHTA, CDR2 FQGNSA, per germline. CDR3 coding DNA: TGTGCCAGCAGCCCCCCCTTACTAGCGTCGGACAAATACGAGCAGTACTTC. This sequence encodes CASSPPLLASDKYEQYF.

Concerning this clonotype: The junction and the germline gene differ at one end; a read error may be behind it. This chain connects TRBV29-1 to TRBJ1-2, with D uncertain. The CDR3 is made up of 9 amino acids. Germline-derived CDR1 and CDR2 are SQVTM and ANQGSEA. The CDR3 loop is CSVDSRAPF. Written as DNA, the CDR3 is TGCAGCGTTGATTCGAGGGCCCCCTTC.

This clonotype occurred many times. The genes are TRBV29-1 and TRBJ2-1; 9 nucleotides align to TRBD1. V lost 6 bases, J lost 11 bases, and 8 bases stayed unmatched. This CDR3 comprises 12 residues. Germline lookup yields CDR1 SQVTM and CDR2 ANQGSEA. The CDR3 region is CSVHTGGPQQFF. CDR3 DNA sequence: TGCAGCGTACACACAGGGGGCCCCCAGCAGTTCTTC.